This T cell receptor (beta chain) was sequenced in a study of blood T cell repertoires in COVID-19. Study-wide context: Sample material is recorded as cDNA or gDNA derived from T cells, B-cell-depleted T cells, or PBMCs.

Data came from immunoSEQ multiplex PCR; TCRdb stores just in-frame clones and leaves some out. The data show 37,000 or so clones, roughly 84% seen once. Germline V gives CDR1 SNHLY, CDR2 FYNNEI. Trimming left V 4 bases short and J 5 bases short, with 8 bases between. The CDR3 extends over 12 amino acids. Material: peripheral blood. This receptor was identified in a man in his sixties with active COVID-19. The chain has TRBV2 and TRBJ2-5, with D perhaps matching TRBD2 (6 bases). DNA for the CDR3: TGTGCCAGCAGTGTCCGGGGGGAGACCCAGTACTTC. Residues: CASSVRGETQYF. Drawing the rest from reference TRBV2 and TRBJ2-5, the complete variable domain is EPEVTQTPSHQVTQMGQEVILRCVPISNHLYFYWYRQILGQKVEFLVSFYNNEISEKSEIFDDQFSVERPDGSNFTLKIRSTKLEDSAMYFCASSVRGETQYFGPGTRLLVL.